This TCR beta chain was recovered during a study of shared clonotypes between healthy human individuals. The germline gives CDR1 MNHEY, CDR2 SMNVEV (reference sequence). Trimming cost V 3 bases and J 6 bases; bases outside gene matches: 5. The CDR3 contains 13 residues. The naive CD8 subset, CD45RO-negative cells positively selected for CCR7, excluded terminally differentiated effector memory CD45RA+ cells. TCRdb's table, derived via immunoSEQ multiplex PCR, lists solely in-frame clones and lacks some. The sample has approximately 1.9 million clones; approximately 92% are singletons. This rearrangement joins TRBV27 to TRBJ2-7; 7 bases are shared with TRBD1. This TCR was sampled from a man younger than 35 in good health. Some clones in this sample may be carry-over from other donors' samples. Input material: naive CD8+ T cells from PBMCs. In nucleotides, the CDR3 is TGTGCCAGCAGTTTCGCCCGACAGGGCGAGCAGTACTTC. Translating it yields CASSFARQGEQYF.